This T cell receptor beta chain was sequenced for a study of blood T cells in healthy people across ages. General observations from the study: Older age coincided with a roughly linear decline in TCR beta diversity per million T cells.

The V gene's germline CDR1 is SNHLY and CDR2 FYNNEI. V was cut by 7 bases and J by 8 bases, with 12 bases left in between. CDR3 size: 13 residues. A second PCR of 7 to 11 cycles used a sample-barcoded 5' primer and a J-beta primer mix. TCRdb ran MiXCR on the 5' RACE reads and lists one entry per CDR3 protein. The repertoire holds over a million distinct CDR3 sequences, with around 39% as singletons. Turning to this clonotype: The antigen is undetermined.

A minimum of 6.5 million PBMCs was isolated per sample. Material: blood. V and J are TRBV2 and TRBJ1-6, with TRBD1 as a possible D gene (5 bases). The sequence was collected from a woman aged 18-29 years in good health. CDR3 sequence reads: CASKPGGYSPLHF. CDR3 DNA sequence: TGTGCCAGCAAGCCGGGGGGATATTCACCCCTCCACTTT.